The 24 T cell receptor beta chains given below trace back to one sample, sequenced in a study of CXCR3-negative and CXCR3-positive naive CD8 T cells. Each TRB cDNA library was prepared by 5' RACE (with UMI labels). TCRdb reanalyzed the 5' RACE reads and collapses them to one entry per CDR3 protein, without DNA. This sample's table has some 48,000 distinct CDR3 sequences. The sample taken for sequencing was naive CXCR3- CD8+ T cells from blood. Stated subset: CD45RO-CCR7+CD27+CD95- naive CD8+ T cells lacking CXCR3 (TNR3-). These receptors all come from a human donor in good health. Some clones in this sample may be carry-over from other donors' samples.

This clonotype shows up as medium-sized (0.01 to 0.1%) by frequency. This chain's CDR3 is CASSQDMLAGGREQFF. The chain joins TRBV4-3 to TRBJ2-1; the TCRdb call, TRBD2, lacks DNA for checking. The germline gives CDR1 LGHNA, CDR2 YSLEER. The CDR3 is made up of 16 amino acids.

This chain joins TRBV29-1 and TRBJ2-5; TCRdb calls TRBD1, which cannot be checked without DNA. The CDR3 contains 13 residues. Germline CDR1 reads SQVTM; CDR2 reads ANQGSEA. The CDR3 region is CSVMAGVVETQYF.

V and J are TRBV9 and TRBJ2-7; with no DNA, the TCRdb D assignment of TRBD1 cannot be verified. CDR1 SGDLS and CDR2 YYNGEE come from the germline V gene. The CDR3 contains 15 residues. The CDR3 sequence: CASSISWGPGHEQYF.

The chain recombines TRBV2 with TRBJ2-2; as DNA is missing, the TRBD2 call by TCRdb cannot be tested. Germline V gene data show CDR1 as SNHLY and CDR2 as FYNNEI. This CDR3 has 18 residues. The CDR3 loop reads CASSERETSGAPTGELFF.

The rearrangement joins TRBV3-1 to TRBJ2-1; TCRdb gives TRBD2 as the D gene, but with no DNA this cannot be confirmed. The CDR3 runs 17 residues. CDR1 is LGHDT, CDR2 YNNKEL, per germline (reference sequence). CDR3 amino acids: CASSQDLGLAVYNEQFF.

The rearrangement links TRBV25-1 to TRBJ2-2; TCRdb names TRBD2, which stays unverified in the absence of DNA. Per the germline V gene, CDR1 is MGHDK and CDR2 is SYGVNS. CDR3 length equals 17 residues. The CDR3 region is CASSERGTSGNGGELFF.

This clonotype shows up as medium-sized (0.01 to 0.1%) by frequency. The chain employs TRBV6-2 or TRBV6-3 and TRBJ1-1; with no DNA, the TCRdb D assignment of TRBD1 cannot be verified. The CDR3 contains 14 residues. From germline, CDR1 is MNHEY and CDR2 SVGEGT. The CDR3 here is CASSFVRRDTEAFF.

This sequence joins TRBV7-9 and TRBJ2-7; TCRdb proposes TRBD2, but this gene call is untestable without DNA. The CDR3 has 15 amino acids. Germline CDR1 reads SEHNR; CDR2 reads FQNEAQ (reference sequence). CDR3 sequence reads: CASSLTGTSGYEQYF.

The chain employs TRBV9 and TRBJ1-2. The CDR3 is 13 amino acids. Germline lookup yields CDR1 SGDLS and CDR2 YYNGEE. CDR3 sequence: CASSVDKGNGYTF.

This chain joins TRBV7-9 and TRBJ2-1; the D call of TRBD1 rests on TCRdb alone, since no DNA is present to check it. The CDR3 has 14 amino acids. Germline V CDR1 and CDR2: SEHNR, FQNEAQ (reference sequence). The CDR3 sequence is CASSPNGGNNEQFF.

This chain uses TRBV19 with TRBJ2-7; TCRdb designates TRBD2, a call that cannot be tested without DNA. In germline, CDR1 is LNHDA, CDR2 SQIVND (reference sequence). The CDR3 loop spans 19 amino acids. The CDR3 region is CASSTGLAGTPEGQYEQYF.

The chain is built from TRBV28 and TRBJ2-7; TCRdb lists TRBD2, though no DNA is available to test this call. Per germline, CDR1 MDHEN and CDR2 SYDVKM. The CDR3 totals 15 residues. The CDR3 spells CASSPATSVGYEQYF.

The J gene is TRBJ2-7, the V gene TRBV6-4; TCRdb picks TRBD1, but there is no DNA to check that call. This CDR3 contains 15 residues. Germline values: CDR1 MRHNA, CDR2 SNTAGT. This CDR3 reads CASASKGEGSYEQYF.

This chain links TRBV28 with TRBJ2-7. The CDR3 has 13 amino acids. Looked up from germline, CDR1 is MDHEN and CDR2 is SYDVKM. This chain's CDR3 is CASSLASSYEQYF.

The V call is TRBV28, the J call TRBJ2-3; TCRdb calls TRBD2, which cannot be checked without DNA. The length of the CDR3 is 18 residues. In germline, CDR1 is MDHEN, CDR2 SYDVKM. CDR3 protein: CASSSPPGRDESTDTQYF.

The V and J genes are TRBV21-1 and TRBJ2-2; TCRdb's assignment of TRBD2 cannot be checked, as there is no DNA. TRBV21-1 is labeled a pseudogene. The CDR3 contains 16 residues. The CDR3 spells CASSTRGPKDTGELFF.

This chain uses TRBV3-1 with TRBJ1-5. The CDR3 is 18 amino acids. CDR1 is LGHDT, CDR2 YNNKEL, per germline (reference sequence). The chain's CDR3 is CASSQDPQDTTKNQPQHF.

CDR3 residues: CASSMGQETQYF. This chain joins TRBV6-5 and TRBJ2-5. The germline CDR1 and CDR2 sequences are MNHEY and SVGAGI. This CDR3 has 12 residues.

This chain joins TRBV19 and TRBJ2-1; TCRdb gives TRBD1 as the D gene, but with no DNA this cannot be confirmed. The CDR3 covers 13 residues. The germline CDR1 and CDR2 sequences are LNHDA and SQIVND (reference sequence). CDR3 residues: CASSAGSYNEQFF.

The genes are TRBV7-3 and TRBJ1-1; TCRdb's D call of TRBD1 is untestable without DNA. The CDR3 sequence is 13 residues long. Germline CDR1 and CDR2: SGHTA and FQGTGA. The chain's CDR3 is CASSSGGLTEAFF.

This chain connects TRBV6-5 to TRBJ2-5; absent DNA, TCRdb's TRBD2 call cannot be checked. The germline V gene has CDR1 MNHEY and CDR2 SVGAGI. The CDR3 has 16 amino acids. The CDR3 loop reads CASSYSASGRQETQYF.

The chain combines TRBV27 with TRBJ1-3. CDR3 length: 13 residues. The germline CDR1 and CDR2 sequences are MNHEY and SMNVEV (reference sequence). The CDR3 reads CASSLSFGNTIYF.

The chain recombines TRBV5-1 with TRBJ2-7; the D gene TCRdb calls, TRBD1, cannot be checked with no DNA. Germline CDR1 is SGHRS and CDR2 is YFSETQ. The CDR3 totals 15 residues. This chain's CDR3 is CASSTQVSRAGEQYF.

The CDR3 region is CASSPSGTRETQYF. The chain carries TRBV6-9 and TRBJ2-5; TCRdb designates TRBD1, a call that cannot be tested without DNA. The CDR3 loop spans 14 amino acids. Germline CDR1 and CDR2: MNHGY and SVAAGI.